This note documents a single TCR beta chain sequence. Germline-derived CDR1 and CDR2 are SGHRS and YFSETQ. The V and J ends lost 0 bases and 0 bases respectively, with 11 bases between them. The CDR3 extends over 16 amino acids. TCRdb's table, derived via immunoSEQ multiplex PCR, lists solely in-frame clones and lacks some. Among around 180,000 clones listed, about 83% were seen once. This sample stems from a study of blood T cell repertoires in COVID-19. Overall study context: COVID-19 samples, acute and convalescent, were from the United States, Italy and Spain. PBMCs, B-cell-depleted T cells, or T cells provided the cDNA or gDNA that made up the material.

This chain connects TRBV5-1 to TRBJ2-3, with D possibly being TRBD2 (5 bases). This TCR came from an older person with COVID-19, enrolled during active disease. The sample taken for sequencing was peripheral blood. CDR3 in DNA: TGCGCCAGCAGCTTGGAAGGGAGCATCAGCACAGATACGCAGTATTTT. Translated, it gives CASSLEGSISTDTQYF.